This T cell receptor beta chain derives from a study of post-analysis software for immune sequencing data. For the study at large: The courses of disease that were included comprised relapsing-remitting, secondary progressive and progressive-relapsing multiple sclerosis. Study-wide results and caveats: Clustering by F measure revealed strong co-clustering among samples prepared together in one batch. About 5 TRBV segments, including TRBV5-6, TRBV5-1 and TRBV20-1, were more frequent in patients than controls. Multiple sclerosis patients had significantly lower normalized Chao1 diversity than controls.

Libraries were made from TCR beta cDNA, and they carried unique molecular identifiers. Once about 0.95 to 10 million T cells were used, a few hundred thousand cDNA molecules resulted. TCRdb reanalysed the PCR reads using MiXCR and keeps one entry per CDR3 protein. The sample lists more than 450,000 distinct CDR3 sequences, around 34% occurring once. Germline loops: CDR1 SEHNR, CDR2 FQNEAQ (reference sequence). This CDR3 contains 17 residues. The V gene lost 4 bases and the J gene lost 5 bases, with 23 bases spanning the gap. On this clonotype itself: Its specificity is unknown.

This receptor was identified in a girl between 2 and 17 years old with multiple sclerosis. Sequencing was done on a sample of blood. The chain links TRBV7-9 to TRBJ2-5; tentative D call: TRBD2 (6 bases). Here the CDR3 reads CASSSPLGGGRFETQYF. The CDR3 DNA reads TGTGCCAGCAGCTCTCCGCTGGGAGGAGGGCGGTTTGAGACCCAGTACTTC.